The 28 T cell receptor beta chains below were found in one sample sequenced in a study of T cell responses to AZD1222 COVID-19 vaccine. Profiling relied on immunoSEQ multiplex PCR, and the TCRdb table lists in-frame clones only, not all of them. This sample has 95,000 to 150,000 clones, with around nine tenths found just once. The sample consisted of peripheral blood, taken on day 0 of AZD1222 vaccination. Receptor source: an adult in good health.

The chain has TRBV19 and TRBJ2-5, with 9 bases lining up with TRBD1. CDR1 and CDR2 (germline): LNHDA, SQIVND (reference sequence). The CDR3 contains 14 residues. The ends lost 5 bases at V and 5 bases at J; junction bases unmatched: 6. Here the CDR3 reads CASSVTGGGETQYF. The CDR3 DNA follows: TGTGCCAGTAGTGTCACAGGGGGCGGGGAGACCCAGTACTTC.

This chain joins TRBV12-3 or TRBV12-4 and TRBJ1-1, with TRBD1 as a possible D gene (5 bases). CDR3 length: 13 amino acids. The germline V and J ends were trimmed by 3 bases and 5 bases, with 10 bases remaining between them. As DNA, the CDR3 is TGTGCCAGCAGTTTCGCAGGGAGGACTGAAGCTTTCTTT. Amino acid sequence: CASSFAGRTEAFF.

This chain uses TRBV19 with TRBJ1-2; D is undetermined. Germline loops: CDR1 LNHDA, CDR2 SQIVND (reference sequence). V was trimmed by 3 bases and J by 8 bases, leaving 16 bases between them. This CDR3 comprises 14 residues. The CDR3 spells CASSIEGGKGGYTF. CDR3 sequence (DNA): TGTGCCAGTAGTATCGAGGGCGGAAAGGGCGGCTACACCTTC.

The chain has TRBV5-5 and TRBJ1-6; TRBD1 aligns across 7 bases. The CDR3 consists of 16 residues. CDR1 SGHKS and CDR2 YYEKEE come from the germline V gene (reference sequence). Trimming cost V 4 bases and J 4 bases; bases outside gene matches: 8. CDR3 region: CASSLSPGGYNSPLHF. The CDR3 bases are TGTGCCAGCAGCCTCAGCCCAGGGGGATATAATTCACCCCTCCACTTT.

V gene TRBV21-1 combines with J gene TRBJ1-5; the table's D call of TRBD1 was not tested on the DNA. TRBV21-1 counts as a pseudogene. The CDR3 extends over 16 amino acids. The CDR3 sequence: CASSKKQRTGSQPQHF. The CDR3 DNA follows: TGTGCCAGCAGCAAAAAACAGAGGACAGGGTCGCAGCCCCAGCATTTT.

This rearrangement joins TRBV6-2 or TRBV6-3 to TRBJ1-5; D perhaps matches TRBD1 (5 bases). The V and J ends lost 2 bases and 5 bases respectively, with 19 bases between them. Germline V gene data show CDR1 as MNHEY and CDR2 as SVGEGT. The CDR3 runs 17 residues. This CDR3 is CASSYPKGEGIDQPQHF. The CDR3 region has the DNA TGTGCCAGCAGTTACCCCAAGGGAGAGGGGATCGATCAGCCCCAGCATTTT.

The chain couples TRBV2 to TRBJ1-5, with D hard to call. Germline-derived CDR1 and CDR2 are SNHLY and FYNNEI. With 10 bases removed from V and 0 bases from J, the gap between germline ends came to 10 bases. The CDR3 sequence is 13 residues long. Here the CDR3 DNA reads TGTGCCACCCAAAGGGATAGCAATCAGCCCCAGCATTTT. Protein product: CATQRDSNQPQHF.

The gene calls are TRBV2 and TRBJ1-3; D unclear. The CDR3 totals 14 residues. The ends were cut back, 2 bases at V and 2 bases at J, with 7 bases in the middle. Germline lookup yields CDR1 SNHLY and CDR2 FYNNEI. The CDR3 region has the DNA TGTGCCAGCAGTGAAATAAGGACTGGAAACACCATATATTTT. Translated: CASSEIRTGNTIYF.

In its sample, this clone was seen a few times. Here the CDR3 reads CASSQQGHYEQYF. The CDR3 nucleotides are TGCGCCAGCAGCCAGCAAGGTCACTACGAGCAGTACTTC. The chain is built from TRBV4-1 and TRBJ2-7; D unresolved. The V end lost 3 bases, the J end lost 3 bases, and 9 bases lay between the germline ends. Looked up from germline, CDR1 is MGHRA and CDR2 is YSYEKL. The CDR3 has 13 residues.

This clone was counted between two and nine times. V is TRBV21-1 and J is TRBJ1-6; the table's D call, TRBD1, was not checked against the DNA. TRBV21-1 is a documented pseudogene. The CDR3 loop spans 17 amino acids. CDR3 DNA: TGTGCCAGCAGCAGAGGGGGTTATGAATCCTATAATTCACCCCTCCACTTT. Residues: CASSRGGYESYNSPLHF.

The table lists this clone with a count of one. V usage is TRBV5-6 and J usage is TRBJ1-2; no clear D gene. The CDR3 contains 13 residues. Germline V CDR1 and CDR2: SGHDT, YYEEEE. V dropped 6 bases and J dropped 4 bases, with 13 bases sitting between them. CDR3 in amino acids: CASTFARSYGYTF. The CDR3 DNA follows: TGTGCCAGCACCTTCGCTAGGTCCTATGGCTACACCTTC.

V is TRBV11-3 and J is TRBJ1-1, with a weak D call TRBD1 (5 bases). Germline CDR1 is SGHNT and CDR2 is YENEEA. CDR3 length equals 14 residues. V dropped 5 bases and J dropped 8 bases, with 18 bases sitting between them. CDR3 region: CASSPGLSRVEAFF. The CDR3, as DNA: TGTGCCAGCAGCCCGGGACTGTCAAGGGTGGAAGCTTTCTTT.

The rearrangement joins TRBV10-3 to TRBJ2-5; TRBD2 aligns across 10 bases. This CDR3 comprises 14 residues. Trimming at V came to 8 bases and at J to 4 bases, leaving 7 bases not matched to a gene. In germline, CDR1 is ENHRY, CDR2 SYGVKD. The CDR3 DNA follows: TGTGCCATCGGACGGCTAGCGGGGGCAGAGACCCAGTACTTC. Translating gives CAIGRLAGAETQYF.

The rearrangement joins TRBV18 to TRBJ2-5; no definite D call. Trimming pared 2 bases from V and 5 bases from J, leaving 9 bases between. In germline, CDR1 is KGHSH, CDR2 LQKENI. CDR3 length equals 13 residues. This chain's CDR3 is CASSPMFSETQYF. The CDR3, as DNA: TGTGCCAGCTCACCAATGTTTTCCGAGACCCAGTACTTC.

This sequence joins TRBV7-3 and TRBJ2-3; no firm D call. Germline CDR1 and CDR2: SGHTA and FQGTGA. Between the trimmed V and J ends, which lost 1 base and 6 bases, there was a span of 11 bases. The CDR3 is 14 residues long. The CDR3 nucleotides read TGTGCCAGCAGCTTAATCGCTAGGACGGATACGCAGTATTTT. As protein: CASSLIARTDTQYF.

CDR3 protein: CASSSSGRTDTQYF. As DNA, the CDR3 is TGTGCCAGCAGCTCGTCAGGTCGCACAGATACGCAGTATTTT. This chain links TRBV11-2 with TRBJ2-3; D gene uncertain. The CDR3 extends over 14 amino acids. Trimming took off 4 bases at V and 1 base at J, with 9 bases between the two ends. From germline, CDR1 is SGHAT and CDR2 FQNNGV.

This clone appeared once. The V gene is TRBV18, the J gene TRBJ2-3; 9 positions match TRBD2. CDR1 is KGHSH and CDR2 is LQKENI in the germline V gene. V gave up 0 bases and J gave up 7 bases; unmatched junction bases: 8. The CDR3 is 16 amino acids. The DNA of the CDR3 is TGTGCCAGCTCACCACCGTTTAGCGGGAGCGGATATACGCAGTATTTT. Protein sequence: CASSPPFSGSGYTQYF.

This clone was detected only once. The J gene is TRBJ1-4, the V gene TRBV19; 10 bases are shared with TRBD1. Per germline, CDR1 LNHDA and CDR2 SQIVND (reference sequence). This CDR3 is 17 amino acids long. Losses at the gene ends were 4 bases for V and 8 bases for J; bases not matched to a gene: 13. This CDR3 reads CASSTSWDRGKREKLFF. CDR3 nucleotide sequence: TGTGCCAGTAGTACCTCCTGGGACAGGGGTAAGAGGGAAAAACTGTTTTTT.

This chain connects TRBV30 to TRBJ2-3; no firm D call. This CDR3 has 13 amino acids. Germline CDR1 GTSNPN, CDR2 SVGIG (reference sequence). Trimming removed 4 bases at V and 14 bases at J, with 22 bases between. The CDR3 nucleotides are TGTGCCTGGAACAACTCGCCCAGTTCCGGGCTGTATTTT. As protein: CAWNNSPSSGLYF.

This chain connects TRBV6-1 to TRBJ1-5, with 8 bases identical to TRBD1. CDR1 is MNHNS, CDR2 SASEGT, per germline. After removal of 2 bases from V and 6 bases from J, the junction contained 6 bases not matched to a gene. This CDR3 contains 15 residues. The CDR3 sequence: CASSESGTGGQPQHF. For the CDR3, the DNA is TGTGCCAGCAGTGAATCCGGGACAGGAGGTCAGCCCCAGCATTTT.

This chain joins TRBV7-2 and TRBJ2-2; 8 bases map to TRBD2. Germline CDR1 SGHTA, CDR2 FQGNSA. This CDR3 region has 16 residues. V shed 1 base, J shed 6 bases, and the junction held 7 bases outside the gene matches. The DNA for the CDR3 is TGTGCCAGCAGCTTAGAGGTCGGGGGGGCGGCCGGGGAGCTGTTTTTT. Translated, it gives CASSLEVGGAAGELFF.

The CDR3 reads CSGGYLYGYTF. Here the CDR3 DNA reads TGCAGCGGGGGGTATCTCTATGGCTACACCTTC. The chain links TRBV29-1 to TRBJ1-2; the D gene is possibly TRBD1 (5 bases). The ends were cut back, 7 bases at V and 4 bases at J, with 10 bases in the middle. The germline gives CDR1 SQVTM, CDR2 ANQGSEA. The CDR3 totals 11 residues.

V is TRBV29-1 and J is TRBJ1-3; D unclear. V lost 4 bases and J 1 base, leaving 11 bases between the germline ends. Germline CDR1 SQVTM, CDR2 ANQGSEA. The CDR3 totals 14 residues. In DNA form, the CDR3 reads TGCAGCGTTGGAATGGCCTTTTCTGGAAACACCATATATTTT. It specifies CSVGMAFSGNTIYF. Using reference TRBV29-1 and TRBJ1-3 for the parts outside the CDR3, the full variable domain is SAVISQKPSRDICQRGTSLTIQCQVDSQVTMMFWYRQQPGQSLTLIATANQGSEATYESGFVIDKFPISRPNLTFSTLTVSNMSPEDSSIYLCSVGMAFSGNTIYFGEGSWLTVV.

The chain combines TRBV19 with TRBJ1-6, with 10 nucleotides matching TRBD1. Germline CDR1 LNHDA, CDR2 SQIVND (reference sequence). V trimming: 6 bases; J trimming: 8 bases; junction bases outside the gene matches: 7. This CDR3 has 15 amino acids. DNA of the CDR3: TGTGCCAGTAGCAACCTCGGGACAGGGGATTCACCCCTCCACTTT. Its protein is CASSNLGTGDSPLHF.

The chain links TRBV7-9 to TRBJ1-1; TRBD1 is a possible D gene (6 bases). The V end was cut by 1 base, the J end by 5 bases, with 14 bases between. This CDR3 region has 15 residues. Per the germline V gene, CDR1 is SEHNR and CDR2 is FQNEAQ (reference sequence). The CDR3 here is CASSLVTGGGTEAFF. The DNA for the CDR3 is TGTGCCAGCAGCTTAGTTACTGGGGGCGGAACTGAAGCTTTCTTT.

This chain links TRBV7-9 with TRBJ1-2, with 9 positions matching TRBD1. The CDR3 is made up of 14 amino acids. The germline V gene encodes CDR1 SEHNR and CDR2 FQNEAQ (reference sequence). The ends lost 5 bases at V and 6 bases at J; junction bases unmatched: 7. In nucleotides, the CDR3 is TGTGCCAGCAGCACCCCGGGACAGGGAGATGGCTACACCTTC. Protein sequence: CASSTPGQGDGYTF. The variable domain in full, completed from reference TRBV7-9 and TRBJ1-2, reads DTGVSQNPRHKITKRGQNVTFRCDPISEHNRLYWYRQTLGQGPEFLTYFQNEAQLEKSRLLSDRFSAERPKGSFSTLEIQRTEQGDSAMYLCASSTPGQGDGYTFGSGTRLTVV.

The J gene is TRBJ2-5, the V gene TRBV6-5, with D perhaps matching TRBD1 (5 bases). CDR1 is MNHEY, CDR2 SVGAGI, per germline. This CDR3 contains 14 residues. V lost 1 base and J lost 2, with 8 bases in between. Here the CDR3 DNA reads TGTGCCAGCAGTTACTGGCAGGGTCAAGAGACCCAGTACTTC. Residues: CASSYWQGQETQYF.

The V gene is TRBV7-9, the J gene TRBJ1-1; no reliable D call. CDR1 and CDR2 (germline): SEHNR, FQNEAQ (reference sequence). There are 13 residues in the CDR3. Trimming shortened V by 3 bases and J by 5 bases, and 10 bases separated the two germline ends. The chain's CDR3 is CASSFEGITEAFF. The CDR3 nucleotides are TGTGCCAGCAGCTTCGAGGGTATAACTGAAGCTTTCTTT.